The 24 T cell receptor beta chains below were found in one sample sequenced in a study of OX40 agonist ivuxolimab in advanced cancers. Profiling relied on immunoSEQ multiplex PCR, and the TCRdb table lists in-frame clones only, not all of them. Among about 6,700 clones listed, around 93% were seen once. The material sequenced was CD4+ or CD8+ T cells sorted from blood, taken in a trial of the OX40 agonist ivuxolimab. These receptors were taken from an adult with an advanced solid tumor such as melanoma, head and neck, liver or kidney cancer.

V usage is TRBV28 and J usage is TRBJ2-7, with D perhaps given as TRBD1 or TRBD2 (5 bases each). The germline gives CDR1 MDHEN, CDR2 SYDVKM. CDR3 length: 12 amino acids. The ends were cut back, 6 bases at V and 6 bases at J, with 12 bases in the middle. The CDR3 protein is CASRSGTVEQYF. The CDR3 nucleotides are TGTGCCAGCAGGAGTGGGACCGTCGAGCAGTACTTC.

About this clone: Mismatch with germline at one junction end may stem from a read error. The chain uses TRBV7-7 and TRBJ2-7; TRBD1 agrees at 8 bases. The CDR3 loop spans 14 amino acids. Germline lookup yields CDR1 SSHAT and CDR2 FNYEAQ (reference sequence). For the CDR3, the DNA is TGTGCTAGCAGCTTAGGACAGGGAATAGGCGAGCAGTACTTC. Its protein is CASSLGQGIGEQYF.

This chain connects TRBV19 to TRBJ1-2; TRBD1 matches 7 bases. Germline CDR1 and CDR2: LNHDA and SQIVND (reference sequence). The CDR3 totals 11 residues. J lost 8 bases, V lost 6 bases, and 3 bases had no gene match. CDR3 loop: CASRTGRGYTF. The CDR3 region has the DNA TGTGCCAGTAGGACAGGGAGGGGCTACACCTTC.

CDR3 in amino acids: CASSPSPLAKNIQYF. CDR3 bases: TGTGCCAGCAGCCCATCCCCCTTAGCCAAAAACATTCAGTACTTC. The gene calls are TRBV7-2 and TRBJ2-4, with D unclear. Germline V CDR1 and CDR2: SGHTA, FQGNSA. This CDR3 contains 15 residues. V shed 5 bases and J shed 0 bases, with 11 bases lying between them. The variable domain in full, completed from reference TRBV7-2 and TRBJ2-4, reads GAGVSQSPSNKVTEKGKDVELRCDPISGHTALYWYRQSLGQGLEFLIYFQGNSAPDKSGLPSDRFSAERTGGSVSTLTIQRTQQEDSAVYLCASSPSPLAKNIQYFGAGTRLSVL.

This chain uses TRBV4-1 with TRBJ1-6, with TRBD1 matching 9 bases. CDR1 and CDR2 from the germline V gene are MGHRA and YSYEKL. The CDR3 is 16 amino acids. Trimming removed 4 bases from V and 10 bases from J; junction bases left unmatched: 11. As DNA, the CDR3 is TGCGCCAGCAGCCGTCTACAGGGGGCAGCGAACTCACCCCTCCACTTT. Translating gives CASSRLQGAANSPLHF.

The rearrangement uses TRBV19 and TRBJ2-1, with TRBD2 as a possible D gene (6 bases). This CDR3 is built from 14 residues. CDR1 is LNHDA and CDR2 is SQIVND in the germline V gene (reference sequence). V dropped 7 bases and J dropped 10 bases, with 20 bases sitting between them. CDR3 protein: CASTDRLVRGEQFF. CDR3 in DNA: TGTGCCAGTACCGATCGACTAGTGCGAGGAGAGCAGTTCTTC.

CDR3 sequence reads: CASSTNDRVAETQYF. The CDR3 DNA reads TGTGCCAGTAGTACAAATGACAGGGTGGCAGAGACCCAGTACTTC. The gene calls are TRBV19 and TRBJ2-5, with TRBD1 matching over 7 bases. V shed 4 bases, J shed 4 bases, and the junction held 9 bases outside the gene matches. Germline-derived CDR1 and CDR2 are LNHDA and SQIVND (reference sequence). This CDR3 has 15 amino acids.

The rearrangement joins TRBV5-1 to TRBJ2-7, with 8 bases that match TRBD1. The length of the CDR3 is 13 residues. The V and J ends lost 6 bases and 4 bases, in that order; junction bases with no gene match: 6. Per germline, CDR1 SGHRS and CDR2 YFSETQ. The CDR3 DNA reads TGCGCCAGCACTACAGGGGGATCGTACGAGCAGTACTTC. Protein sequence: CASTTGGSYEQYF.

The V call is TRBV29-1, the J call TRBJ2-1, with unresolved D. The CDR3 extends over 11 amino acids. Trimming stripped 6 bases from V and 4 bases from J, with 7 bases between. The germline V gene has CDR1 SQVTM and CDR2 ANQGSEA. CDR3 coding DNA: TGCAGCGTGGTTGGGTACAATGAGCAGTTCTTC. It translates to CSVVGYNEQFF.

This chain joins TRBV21-1 and TRBJ1-5; TRBD1, the table's D call, lacks a check against the DNA. TRBV21-1 constitutes a pseudogene. This CDR3 has 16 amino acids. The CDR3 DNA sequence: TGTGCCAGCAGCAAAACACAGGGGGGTGGCAATCAGCCCCAGCATTTT. Protein: CASSKTQGGGNQPQHF.

V usage is TRBV11-2 and J usage is TRBJ1-2; D might be TRBD1 (6 bases). CDR3 size: 16 residues. Trimming removed 4 bases from V and 4 bases from J, with 19 bases in between. Germline-derived CDR1 and CDR2 are SGHAT and FQNNGV. The CDR3, as DNA: TGTGCCAGCAGCTCCCTTAAGGGGGGCTATGGCTATGGCTACACCTTC. Its protein product is CASSSLKGGYGYGYTF.

The genes are TRBV9 and TRBJ2-7; 7 positions match TRBD1. This CDR3 has 14 amino acids. Germline CDR1 and CDR2: SGDLS and YYNGEE. J lost 4 bases, V lost 0 bases, and 4 bases had no gene match. CDR3 DNA sequence: TGTGCCAGCAGCGTAGGGCCGACAGGGTACGAGCAGTACTTC. It yields the protein CASSVGPTGYEQYF.

The chain combines TRBV18 with TRBJ2-7; the D call may be TRBD1 or TRBD2 (5 bases each). V gave up 3 bases and J gave up 3 bases, with 12 bases separating them. The CDR3 runs to 14 residues. Germline V CDR1 and CDR2: KGHSH, LQKENI. CDR3 nucleotide sequence: TGTGCCAGCTCACCCGGGACCGTGCGCTACGAGCAGTACTTC. This translates into CASSPGTVRYEQYF.

The J gene is TRBJ1-1, the V gene TRBV7-9; no firm D call. Germline lookup yields CDR1 SEHNR and CDR2 FQNEAQ (reference sequence). This CDR3 is 14 amino acids long. V was trimmed by 5 bases and J by 0 bases, leaving 10 bases between them. CDR3 loop: CASSRQQVNTEAFF. CDR3 bases: TGTGCCAGCAGCCGTCAGCAAGTGAACACTGAAGCTTTCTTT.

This rearrangement joins TRBV10-3 to TRBJ2-3; maybe TRBD2 (7 bases). The CDR3 has 14 amino acids. Germline lookup yields CDR1 ENHRY and CDR2 SYGVKD. V dropped 10 bases and J dropped 1 base, with 15 bases sitting between them. CDR3 coding DNA: TGTGCCACTACGGTGGGGGGGCGCACAGATACGCAGTATTTT. Encoded protein: CATTVGGRTDTQYF.

The chain joins TRBV10-3 to TRBJ2-7, with D uncertain. The germline V gene has CDR1 ENHRY and CDR2 SYGVKD. V was shortened by 2 bases and J by 2 bases, with 7 bases between the two germline ends. This CDR3 is 13 amino acids long. The CDR3 region is CAISEPLTYEQYF. CDR3 DNA: TGTGCCATCAGTGAGCCGCTTACCTACGAGCAGTACTTC.

The rearrangement uses TRBV28 and TRBJ2-5, with D possibly TRBD1 on 5 matching bases. The CDR3 sequence is 12 residues long. Looked up from germline, CDR1 is MDHEN and CDR2 is SYDVKM. Trimming left V 6 bases short and J 5 bases short, with 10 bases between. Here the CDR3 DNA reads TGTGCCAGCAGCCGGACACCGGAGACCCAGTACTTC. It translates to CASSRTPETQYF. The variable domain in full, completed from reference TRBV28 and TRBJ2-5, reads DVKVTQSSRYLVKRTGEKVFLECVQDMDHENMFWYRQDPGLGLRLIYFSYDVKMKEKGDIPEGYSVSREKKERFSLILESASTNQTSMYLCASSRTPETQYFGPGTRLLVL.

This clone is a singleton in its sample. The V call is TRBV5-8, the J call TRBJ2-1; possibly TRBD1 or TRBD2 for D (5 bases each). CDR3 length: 15 residues. V was pared by 4 bases and J by 6 bases, with 17 bases between. Germline CDR1 SGHTS, CDR2 YDEGEE. The CDR3 is CASSLRQGGTNEQFF. The CDR3 bases are TGTGCCAGCAGCCTCCGGCAGGGTGGGACCAATGAGCAGTTCTTC.

This chain uses TRBV9 with TRBJ2-1; 8 bases agree with TRBD2. Trimming cost V 0 bases and J 6 bases; bases outside gene matches: 11. CDR3 length equals 17 residues. From germline, CDR1 is SGDLS and CDR2 YYNGEE. The CDR3 nucleotides read TGTGCCAGCAGCGTAGAGTTATGGGCGGGAGGTACCAATGAGCAGTTCTTC. Translation gives CASSVELWAGGTNEQFF.

This clone showed up just once. The V call is TRBV5-4, the J call TRBJ1-4; a possible D gene is TRBD1 (5 bases). The CDR3 sequence is 16 residues long. Germline CDR1 SGHNT, CDR2 YYREEE (reference sequence). V gave up 4 bases and J gave up 7 bases, with 20 bases separating them. The CDR3 DNA is TGTGCCAGCAGCCGCCAAGGAGGGACCTCGGGTGAAAAACTGTTTTTT. This gives the protein CASSRQGGTSGEKLFF.

The chain couples TRBV28 to TRBJ1-1; no reliable D call. The germline gives CDR1 MDHEN, CDR2 SYDVKM. The CDR3 covers 11 residues. Trimming cost V 5 bases and J 13 bases, with 14 bases left between them. The CDR3 protein is CASSLDYKGFF. The CDR3 region has the DNA TGTGCCAGCAGTCTGGATTATAAGGGTTTCTTT.

The V and J genes are TRBV2 and TRBJ1-6; D not certain. Trimming took off 4 bases at V and 7 bases at J, with 8 bases between the two ends. CDR1 is SNHLY and CDR2 is FYNNEI in the germline V gene. CDR3 length: 13 amino acids. The CDR3 region is CASSAETNSPLHF. CDR3 nucleotides: TGTGCCAGCAGTGCGGAGACCAATTCACCCCTCCACTTT. Full variable domain (rest looked up from reference TRBV2 and TRBJ1-6): EPEVTQTPSHQVTQMGQEVILRCVPISNHLYFYWYRQILGQKVEFLVSFYNNEISEKSEIFDDQFSVERPDGSNFTLKIRSTKLEDSAMYFCASSAETNSPLHFGNGTRLTVT.

This chain connects TRBV9 to TRBJ1-5; D gene uncertain. Germline values: CDR1 SGDLS, CDR2 YYNGEE. V dropped 0 bases and J dropped 3 bases, with 10 bases sitting between them. This CDR3 has 15 residues. The CDR3 sequence: CASSVEGSFNQPQHF. DNA for the CDR3: TGTGCCAGCAGCGTAGAAGGCAGCTTCAATCAGCCCCAGCATTTT.

Written as DNA, the CDR3 is TGTGCCAGCAGCTTCGGTTCCTTAACCGAGCAGTACTTC. It encodes CASSFGSLTEQYF. V usage is TRBV11-3 and J usage is TRBJ2-7; D remains ambiguous. This CDR3 is built from 13 residues. Per the germline V gene, CDR1 is SGHNT and CDR2 is YENEEA. V dropped 3 bases and J dropped 6 bases, with 12 bases sitting between them.